This TCR beta chain was recorded in a study of blood T cell repertoires in COVID-19. Across the whole study: T cells, B-cell-depleted T cells, or PBMCs provided the cDNA or gDNA that served as material.

From germline, CDR1 is SGHRS and CDR2 YFSETQ. The CDR3 length is 11 residues. V dropped 3 bases and J dropped 3 bases, with 4 bases sitting between them. Only in-frame clones appear in the TCRdb table, and some are missing; sequencing was by immunoSEQ multiplex PCR. The sample has 300,000 to 400,000 clones, 87% seen once. The clonotype was recovered from a woman aged 45-65 years with COVID-19, enrolled during active disease. Sequenced sample: peripheral blood. The chain employs TRBV5-1 and TRBJ2-7; D remains unclear. The CDR3 sequence: CASSSNYEQYF. The CDR3 DNA follows: TGCGCCAGCAGCTCCAACTACGAGCAGTACTTC.